These 10 T cell receptor beta chains came from one sample sequenced in a study of blood T cells in healthy people across ages (dated by TCRdb to between 2014 and 2016). Receptor amplification or capture employed 5' RACE. A second PCR of roughly 7 to 12 cycles was run with a J-beta primer mix and a sample-barcoded 5' primer. TCRdb reprocessed the public reads (quality trimming at Q25 with fastp, clone calling with MiXCR) and kept in-frame beta chains. Under each unique CDR3 protein, matching rows form one entry showing the most common genes and DNA. The sample contains 1.5 million to 2 million distinct CDR3 sequences, more than 35% of them found a single time. The ten largest account for 20% to 25% of the sample. Source material: blood. The receptors shown here come from a human donor in good health.

This clonotype was counted only a few times. V and J are TRBV10-3 and TRBJ1-2; the match to TRBD1 covers 9 bases. V shed 8 bases and J 1 base; nucleotides not matched to a gene: 5. The germline V gene has CDR1 ENHRY and CDR2 SYGVKD. The CDR3 extends over 14 amino acids. CDR3 sequence: CAIGRDRDNYGYTF. The CDR3 DNA sequence: TGTGCCATCGGGCGGGACAGGGATAACTATGGCTACACCTTC.

This clonotype has only a few counts. This rearrangement joins TRBV29-1 to TRBJ2-7; TRBD1 might be the D (6 bases). Trimming took off 7 bases at V and 4 bases at J, with 14 bases between the two ends. This CDR3 comprises 12 residues. Germline-derived CDR1 and CDR2 are SQVTM and ANQGSEA. CDR3: CSAGQTEYEQYF. For the CDR3, the DNA is TGCAGCGCCGGACAGACTGAATACGAGCAGTACTTC.

The rearrangement uses TRBV9 and TRBJ2-3, with 12 bases aligning to TRBD2. The ends lost 0 bases at V and 3 bases at J; junction bases unmatched: 8. The CDR3 is made up of 18 amino acids. In germline, CDR1 is SGDLS, CDR2 YYNGEE. The CDR3 region is CASSVGSSGGAGTDTQYF. CDR3 nucleotides: TGTGCCAGCAGCGTAGGATCTAGCGGGGGGGCTGGTACAGATACGCAGTATTTT.

As concerns this clonotype: A much larger clone lies one base from this, so it may be a read error. The genes are TRBV6-5 and TRBJ2-7; the D gene is possibly TRBD2 (6 bases). CDR3 length: 16 amino acids. In germline, CDR1 is MNHEY, CDR2 SVGAGI. CDR3 residues: CANSSRFGGSTYEQYF. Here the CDR3 DNA reads TGTGCCAACAGTTCAAGATTTGGAGGGTCTACCTACGAGCAGTACTTC.

This clonotype was counted only a few times. The chain couples TRBV3-1 to TRBJ2-1; D is unclear. CDR3 length: 15 amino acids. The V and J ends lost 0 bases and 6 bases respectively, with 12 bases between them. The germline CDR1 and CDR2 sequences are LGHDT and YNNKEL (reference sequence). CDR3 in amino acids: CASSQDAASGNEQFF. CDR3 nucleotide sequence: TGTGCCAGCAGCCAAGATGCGGCTTCGGGCAATGAGCAGTTCTTC.

The V call is TRBV7-2, the J call TRBJ2-7; possibly TRBD1 or TRBD2 for D (5 bases each). The germline CDR1 and CDR2 sequences are SGHTA and FQGNSA. The ends were cut back, 5 bases at V and 5 bases at J, with 10 bases in the middle. The CDR3 covers 12 residues. In DNA form, the CDR3 reads TGTGCCAGCAGCCGGGGCCAGGACGAGCAGTACTTC. It encodes CASSRGQDEQYF. The variable domain in full, with the rest retrieved from reference TRBV7-2 and TRBJ2-7, is GAGVSQSPSNKVTEKGKDVELRCDPISGHTALYWYRQSLGQGLEFLIYFQGNSAPDKSGLPSDRFSAERTGGSVSTLTIQRTQQEDSAVYLCASSRGQDEQYFGPGTRLTVT.

This clonotype was found a few times. This chain links TRBV7-3 with TRBJ2-4; D call uncertain. Judging by the DNA end, TRBJ2-5 fits better; the J call may be wrong. The germline V gene has CDR1 SGHTA and CDR2 FQGTGA. The CDR3 loop spans 18 amino acids. The CDR3 DNA is TGTGCCAGCAGCTCACTAACTTCTAGGTGCGAAGAGGAAGAGACCCAGTACTTC. It translates to CASSSLTSRCEEEETQYF.

This clonotype turned up a few times. The genes are TRBV29-1 and TRBJ1-1; 8 nucleotides agree with TRBD1. Germline CDR1 reads SQVTM; CDR2 reads ANQGSEA. The CDR3 is 12 residues long. The V segment lost 3 bases and the J segment 6 bases; nucleotides outside the gene matches: 3. CDR3 region: CSVEGTGPEAFF. CDR3 nucleotide sequence: TGCAGCGTTGAGGGGACAGGCCCTGAAGCTTTCTTT.

This clonotype was observed a handful of times. The germline gene is not matched at one end of the junction; a read error may be the cause. The rearrangement uses TRBV27 and TRBJ2-1, with D possibly matching TRBD1 (5 bases). The CDR3 has 14 amino acids. Germline assignment: CDR1 MNHEY and CDR2 SMNVEV (reference sequence). The CDR3 region is CASSISDTYNEQFF. As DNA, the CDR3 is TGTGCCAGCAGTATATCGGACACCTACAATGAGCAGTTCTTC.

The CDR3 DNA reads as TGTGCCAGCAGCTTAGTTGTTTCTAGCGGGGGGAATGAGCAGTTCTTC. Amino acid sequence: CASSLVVSSGGNEQFF. The chain couples TRBV7-2 to TRBJ2-1; 11 positions match TRBD2. The V and J ends lost 1 base and 7 bases, in that order; junction bases with no gene match: 6. The CDR3 has 16 amino acids. Germline V CDR1 and CDR2: SGHTA, FQGNSA.